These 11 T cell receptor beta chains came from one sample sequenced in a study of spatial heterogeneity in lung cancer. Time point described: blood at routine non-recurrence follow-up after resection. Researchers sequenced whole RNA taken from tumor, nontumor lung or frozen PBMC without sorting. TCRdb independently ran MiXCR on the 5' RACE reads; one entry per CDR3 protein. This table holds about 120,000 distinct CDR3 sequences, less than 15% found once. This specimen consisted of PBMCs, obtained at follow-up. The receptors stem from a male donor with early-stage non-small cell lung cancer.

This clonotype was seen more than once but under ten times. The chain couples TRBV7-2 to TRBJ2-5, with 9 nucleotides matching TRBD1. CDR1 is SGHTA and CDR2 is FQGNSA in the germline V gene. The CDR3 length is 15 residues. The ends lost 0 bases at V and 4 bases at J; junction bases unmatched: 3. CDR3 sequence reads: CASSLAWTGVETQYF. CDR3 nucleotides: TGTGCCAGCAGCTTAGCGTGGACAGGGGTAGAGACCCAGTACTTC.

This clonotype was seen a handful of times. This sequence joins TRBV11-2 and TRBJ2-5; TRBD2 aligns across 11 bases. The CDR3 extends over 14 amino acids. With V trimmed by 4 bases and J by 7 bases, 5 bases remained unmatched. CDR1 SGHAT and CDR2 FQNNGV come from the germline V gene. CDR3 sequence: CASSYSGGAGTQYF. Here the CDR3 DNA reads TGTGCCAGCAGCTATAGCGGGGGGGCCGGGACCCAGTACTTC.

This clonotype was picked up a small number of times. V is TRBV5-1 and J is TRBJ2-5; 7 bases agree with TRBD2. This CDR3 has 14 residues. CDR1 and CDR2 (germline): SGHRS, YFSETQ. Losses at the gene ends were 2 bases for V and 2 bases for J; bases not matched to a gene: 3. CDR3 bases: TGCGCCAGCAGCTTCGCGGGGGTACAAGAGACCCAGTACTTC. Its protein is CASSFAGVQETQYF.

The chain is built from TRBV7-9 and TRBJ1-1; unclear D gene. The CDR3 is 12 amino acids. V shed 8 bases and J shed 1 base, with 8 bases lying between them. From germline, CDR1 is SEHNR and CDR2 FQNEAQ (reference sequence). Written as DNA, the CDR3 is TGTGCCAGCGGAACCCAGAACACTGAAGCTTTCTTT. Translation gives CASGTQNTEAFF. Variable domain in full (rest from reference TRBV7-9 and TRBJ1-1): DTGVSQNPRHKITKRGQNVTFRCDPISEHNRLYWYRQTLGQGPEFLTYFQNEAQLEKSRLLSDRFSAERPKGSFSTLEIQRTEQGDSAMYLCASGTQNTEAFFGQGTRLTVV.

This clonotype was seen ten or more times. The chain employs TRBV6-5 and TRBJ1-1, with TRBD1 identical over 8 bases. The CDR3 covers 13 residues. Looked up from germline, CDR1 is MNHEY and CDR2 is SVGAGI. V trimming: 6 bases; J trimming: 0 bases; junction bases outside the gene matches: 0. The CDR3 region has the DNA TGTGCCAGCAGGGACAGGGTGAACACTGAAGCTTTCTTT. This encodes CASRDRVNTEAFF.

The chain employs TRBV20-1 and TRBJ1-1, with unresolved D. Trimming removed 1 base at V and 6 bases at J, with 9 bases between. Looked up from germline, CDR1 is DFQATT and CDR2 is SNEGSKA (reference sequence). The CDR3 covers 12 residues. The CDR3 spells CSARGEVAEAFF. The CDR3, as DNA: TGCAGTGCTAGAGGGGAAGTCGCTGAAGCTTTCTTT.

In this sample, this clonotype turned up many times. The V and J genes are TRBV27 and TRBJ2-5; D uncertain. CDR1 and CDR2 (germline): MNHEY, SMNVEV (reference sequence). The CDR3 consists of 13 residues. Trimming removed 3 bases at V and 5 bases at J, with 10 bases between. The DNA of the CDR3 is TGTGCCAGCAGTTTCGTAGGAAGGGAGACCCAGTACTTC. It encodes CASSFVGRETQYF.

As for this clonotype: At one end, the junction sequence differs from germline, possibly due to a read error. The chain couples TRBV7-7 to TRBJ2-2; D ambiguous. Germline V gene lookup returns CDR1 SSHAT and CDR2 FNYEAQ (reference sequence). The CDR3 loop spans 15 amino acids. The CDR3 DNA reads TGTGCTAGCAGCTTACAACACAGGAACACCGGGGAGCTGTTTTTT. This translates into CASSLQHRNTGELFF.

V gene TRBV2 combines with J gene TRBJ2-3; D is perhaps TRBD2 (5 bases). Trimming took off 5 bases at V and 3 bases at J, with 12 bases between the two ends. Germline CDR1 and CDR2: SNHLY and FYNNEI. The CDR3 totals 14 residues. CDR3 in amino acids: CASSPRGLTDTQYF. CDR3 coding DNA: TGTGCCAGCAGTCCCCGAGGGTTAACAGATACGCAGTATTTT.

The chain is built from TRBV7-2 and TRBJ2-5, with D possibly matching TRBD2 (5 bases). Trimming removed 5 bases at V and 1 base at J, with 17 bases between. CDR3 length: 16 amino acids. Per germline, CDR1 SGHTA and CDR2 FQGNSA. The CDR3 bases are TGTGCCAGCAGCCTAAGGACTTACTCCCCCCAAGAGACCCAGTACTTC. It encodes CASSLRTYSPQETQYF.

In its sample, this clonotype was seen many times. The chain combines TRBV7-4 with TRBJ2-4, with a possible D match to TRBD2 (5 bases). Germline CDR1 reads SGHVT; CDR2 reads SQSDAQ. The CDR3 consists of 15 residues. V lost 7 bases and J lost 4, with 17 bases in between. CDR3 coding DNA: TGTGCCAGCATCCCAAGAGGAGGTTCGAAAAACATTCAGTACTTC. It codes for CASIPRGGSKNIQYF.